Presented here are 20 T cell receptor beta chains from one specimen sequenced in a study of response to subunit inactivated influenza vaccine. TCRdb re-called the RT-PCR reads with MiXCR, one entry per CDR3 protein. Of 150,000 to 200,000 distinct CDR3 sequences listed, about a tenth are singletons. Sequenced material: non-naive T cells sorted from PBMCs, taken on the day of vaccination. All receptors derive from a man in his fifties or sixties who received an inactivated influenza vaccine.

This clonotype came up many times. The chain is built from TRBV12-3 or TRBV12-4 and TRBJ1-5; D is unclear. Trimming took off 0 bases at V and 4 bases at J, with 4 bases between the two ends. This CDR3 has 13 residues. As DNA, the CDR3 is TGTGCCAGCAGTTTAGCGGAGAATCAGCCCCAGCATTTT. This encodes CASSLAENQPQHF.

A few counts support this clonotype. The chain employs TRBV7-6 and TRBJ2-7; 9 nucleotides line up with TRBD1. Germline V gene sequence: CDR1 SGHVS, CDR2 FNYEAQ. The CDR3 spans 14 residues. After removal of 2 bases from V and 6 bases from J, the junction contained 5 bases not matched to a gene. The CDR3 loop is CASSLLGTGPEQYF. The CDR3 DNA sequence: TGTGCCAGCAGCTTACTAGGGACAGGGCCCGAGCAGTACTTC. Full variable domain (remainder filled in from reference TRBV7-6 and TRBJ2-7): GAGVSQSPRYKVTKRGQDVALRCDPISGHVSLYWYRQALGQGPEFLTYFNYEAQQDKSGLPNDRFSAERPEGSISTLTIQRTEQRDSAMYRCASSLLGTGPEQYFGPGTRLTVT.

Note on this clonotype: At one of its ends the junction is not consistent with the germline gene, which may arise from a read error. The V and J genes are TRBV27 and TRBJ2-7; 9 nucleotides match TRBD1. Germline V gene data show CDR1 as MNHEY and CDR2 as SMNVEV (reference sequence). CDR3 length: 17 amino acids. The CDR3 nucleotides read TGTGCCAGCAGTCCAACCCTCGGGACAGGGATTCCCTACGAGCGGTACTTC. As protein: CASSPTLGTGIPYERYF.

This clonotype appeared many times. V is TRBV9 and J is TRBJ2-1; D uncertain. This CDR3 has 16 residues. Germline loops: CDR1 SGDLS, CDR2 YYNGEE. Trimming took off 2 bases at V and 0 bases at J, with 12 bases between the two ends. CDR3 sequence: CASSVGLPPSYNEQFF. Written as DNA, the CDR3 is TGTGCCAGCAGCGTCGGTCTTCCCCCCTCCTACAATGAGCAGTTCTTC.

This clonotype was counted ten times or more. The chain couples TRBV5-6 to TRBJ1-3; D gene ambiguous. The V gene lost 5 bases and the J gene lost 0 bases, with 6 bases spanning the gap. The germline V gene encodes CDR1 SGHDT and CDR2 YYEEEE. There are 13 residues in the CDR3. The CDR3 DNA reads TGTGCCAGCAGGGAACGCTCTGGAAACACCATATATTTT. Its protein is CASRERSGNTIYF.

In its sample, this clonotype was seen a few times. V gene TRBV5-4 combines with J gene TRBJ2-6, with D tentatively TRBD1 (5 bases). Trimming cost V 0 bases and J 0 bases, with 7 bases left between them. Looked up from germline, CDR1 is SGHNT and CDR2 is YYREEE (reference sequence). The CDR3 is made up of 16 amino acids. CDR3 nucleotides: TGTGCCAGCAGCTTGGCAGGGTTCTCTGGGGCCAACGTCCTGACTTTC. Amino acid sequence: CASSLAGFSGANVLTF. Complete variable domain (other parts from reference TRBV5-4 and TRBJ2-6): ETGVTQSPTHLIKTRGQQVTLRCSSQSGHNTVSWYQQALGQGPQFIFQYYREEENGRGNFPPRFSGLQFPNYSSELNVNALELDDSALYLCASSLAGFSGANVLTFGAGSRLTVL.

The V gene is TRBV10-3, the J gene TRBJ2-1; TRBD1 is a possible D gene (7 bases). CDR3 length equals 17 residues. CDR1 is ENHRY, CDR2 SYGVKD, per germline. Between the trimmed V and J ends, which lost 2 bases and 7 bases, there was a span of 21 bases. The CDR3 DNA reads TGTGCCATCAGTGAGGCCCGACAGGGCTTGGGGAGGAATGAGCAGTTCTTC. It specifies CAISEARQGLGRNEQFF.

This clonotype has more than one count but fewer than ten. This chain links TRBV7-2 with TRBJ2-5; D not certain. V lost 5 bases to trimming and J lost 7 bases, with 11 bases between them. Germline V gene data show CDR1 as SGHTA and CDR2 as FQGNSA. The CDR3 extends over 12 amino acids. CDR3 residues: CASSGGWGTQYF. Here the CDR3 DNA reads TGTGCCAGCAGCGGCGGTTGGGGGACCCAGTACTTC.

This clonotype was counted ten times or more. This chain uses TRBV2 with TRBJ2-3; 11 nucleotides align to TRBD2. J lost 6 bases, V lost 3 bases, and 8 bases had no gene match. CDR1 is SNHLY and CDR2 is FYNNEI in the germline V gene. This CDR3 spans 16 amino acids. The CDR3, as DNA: TGTGCCAGCAGTGAGACTAGCGGGATTACTGGGGATACGCAGTATTTT. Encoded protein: CASSETSGITGDTQYF.

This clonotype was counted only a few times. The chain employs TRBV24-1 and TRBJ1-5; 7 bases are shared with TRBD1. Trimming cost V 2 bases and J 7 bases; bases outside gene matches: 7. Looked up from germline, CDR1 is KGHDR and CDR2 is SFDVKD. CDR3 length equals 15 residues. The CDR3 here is CATSDCDREDQPQHF. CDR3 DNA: TGTGCCACCAGTGATTGTGACAGGGAGGACCAGCCCCAGCATTTT.

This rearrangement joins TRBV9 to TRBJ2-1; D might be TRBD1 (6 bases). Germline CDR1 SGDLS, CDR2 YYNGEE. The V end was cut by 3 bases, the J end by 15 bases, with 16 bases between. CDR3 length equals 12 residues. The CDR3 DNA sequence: TGTGCCAGCAGCGGTGGGACACGGGATCCGTTCTTC. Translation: CASSGGTRDPFF.

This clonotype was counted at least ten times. The CDR3 DNA sequence: TGTGCCAGCGGGCCAGGAAATGAGCAGTTCTTC. This sequence encodes CASGPGNEQFF. The V gene is TRBV12-3 or TRBV12-4, the J gene TRBJ2-1; D ambiguous. Between the trimmed V and J ends, which lost 8 bases and 7 bases, there was a span of 9 bases. This CDR3 comprises 11 residues.

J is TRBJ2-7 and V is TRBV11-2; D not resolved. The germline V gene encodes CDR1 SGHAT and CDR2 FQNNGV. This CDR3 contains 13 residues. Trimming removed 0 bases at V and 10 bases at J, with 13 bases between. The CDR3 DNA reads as TGTGCCAGCAGCTTAGATAGGGAAGGGATCCAGTACTTC. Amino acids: CASSLDREGIQYF.

In nucleotides, the CDR3 is TGTGCCAGCAGCCCCTGGGGACAGGAGAACACTGAAGCTTTCTTT. Translating gives CASSPWGQENTEAFF. The genes are TRBV6-2 or TRBV6-3 and TRBJ1-1; TRBD1 aligns across 8 bases. The CDR3 is 15 residues long. The junction had 7 bases not matched to a gene; V was cut back by 6 bases and J by 1 base. The germline CDR1 and CDR2 sequences are MNHEY and SVGEGT.

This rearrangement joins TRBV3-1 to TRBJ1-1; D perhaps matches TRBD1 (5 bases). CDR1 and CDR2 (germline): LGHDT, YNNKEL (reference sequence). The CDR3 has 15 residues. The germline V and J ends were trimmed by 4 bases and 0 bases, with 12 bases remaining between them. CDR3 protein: CASSRNWDLNTEAFF. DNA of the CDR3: TGTGCCAGCAGCCGAAACTGGGACTTGAACACTGAAGCTTTCTTT.

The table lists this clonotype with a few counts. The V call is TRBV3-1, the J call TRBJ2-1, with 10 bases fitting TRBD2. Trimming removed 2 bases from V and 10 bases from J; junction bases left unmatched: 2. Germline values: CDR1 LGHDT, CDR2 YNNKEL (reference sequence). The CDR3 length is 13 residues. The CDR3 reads CASSQRTSGEQFF. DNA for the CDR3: TGTGCCAGCAGCCAACGGACTAGCGGAGAGCAGTTCTTC.

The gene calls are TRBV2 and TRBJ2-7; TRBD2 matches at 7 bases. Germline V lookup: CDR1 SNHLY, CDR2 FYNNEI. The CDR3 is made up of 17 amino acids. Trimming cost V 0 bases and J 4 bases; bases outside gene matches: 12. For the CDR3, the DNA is TGTGCCAGCAGTGAAGCGTCGGACACGGGGAGGGGATACGAGCAGTACTTC. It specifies CASSEASDTGRGYEQYF.

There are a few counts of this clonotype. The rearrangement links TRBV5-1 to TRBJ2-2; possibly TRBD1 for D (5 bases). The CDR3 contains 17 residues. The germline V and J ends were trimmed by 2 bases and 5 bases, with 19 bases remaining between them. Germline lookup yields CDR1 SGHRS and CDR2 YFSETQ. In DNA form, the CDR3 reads TGCGCCAGCAGCTTCCGGGCACAGGACGCCTGGACCGGGGAGCTGTTTTTT. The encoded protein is CASSFRAQDAWTGELFF.

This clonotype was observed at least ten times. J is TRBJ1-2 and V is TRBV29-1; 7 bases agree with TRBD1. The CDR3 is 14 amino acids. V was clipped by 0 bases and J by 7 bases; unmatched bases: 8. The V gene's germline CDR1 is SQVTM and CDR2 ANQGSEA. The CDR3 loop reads CSVEEGETGSGYTF. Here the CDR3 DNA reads TGCAGCGTTGAAGAGGGGGAGACAGGGAGTGGCTACACCTTC.

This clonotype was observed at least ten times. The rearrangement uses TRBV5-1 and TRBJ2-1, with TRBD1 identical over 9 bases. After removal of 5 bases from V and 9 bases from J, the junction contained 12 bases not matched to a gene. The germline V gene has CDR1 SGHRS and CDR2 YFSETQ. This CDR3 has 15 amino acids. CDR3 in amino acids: CASSTVPGQGTEQFF. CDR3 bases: TGCGCCAGCAGTACAGTCCCGGGACAGGGTACTGAGCAGTTCTTC.